Following are 14 T cell receptor beta chains from one sample sequenced in a study of T cells after yellow fever vaccination. TCRdb analysed the 5' RACE reads with MiXCR anew, one entry per CDR3 protein. This table has 150,000 to 200,000 distinct CDR3 sequences, 9.5% to 12% appearing once. Specimen: CD8+ T cells sorted from PBMCs, collected 15 days after the yellow fever booster vaccination. The receptors come from a man aged 18 to 35 who received the YFV17D yellow fever vaccine.

This clonotype was counted between two and nine times. This chain uses TRBV4-3 with TRBJ2-7; 9 bases are a match to TRBD2. V lost 5 bases, J lost 5 bases, and 4 bases stayed unmatched. Germline V CDR1 and CDR2: LGHNA, YSLEER. The CDR3 is made up of 13 amino acids. CDR3 sequence reads: CASSSSGGNEQYF. CDR3 sequence (DNA): TGCGCCAGCAGCTCCAGCGGGGGGAACGAGCAGTACTTC.

This chain uses TRBV25-1 with TRBJ1-1; 7 bases are a match to TRBD1. Germline values: CDR1 MGHDK, CDR2 SYGVNS. This CDR3 region has 16 residues. V shed 4 bases and J 2 bases; nucleotides not matched to a gene: 10. Here the CDR3 reads CASSALYTGANTEAFF. The CDR3 region has the DNA TGTGCCAGCAGTGCGTTGTATACAGGGGCTAACACTGAAGCTTTCTTT.

This clonotype was recorded many times. The chain carries TRBV27 and TRBJ2-4; maybe TRBD2 (6 bases). V dropped 5 bases and J dropped 7 bases, with 15 bases sitting between them. Germline V gene sequence: CDR1 MNHEY, CDR2 SMNVEV (reference sequence). The CDR3 is made up of 14 amino acids. CDR3 in amino acids: CASSPKAGNNIQYF. In DNA, the CDR3 is TGTGCCAGCAGTCCAAAAGCGGGTAACAACATTCAGTACTTC.

The chain employs TRBV12-5 and TRBJ2-5; D is perhaps TRBD2 (6 bases). V lost 9 bases and J lost 1, with 18 bases in between. The CDR3 covers 15 residues. Germline-derived CDR1 and CDR2 are LGHNT and FRNRAP. CDR3 bases: TGTGCTAGCCGCGGGGTGCCAGCGGTCCAAGAGACCCAGTACTTC. It codes for CASRGVPAVQETQYF.

The chain uses TRBV2 and TRBJ2-1, with 10 bases matching TRBD2. V shed 3 bases, J shed 8 bases, and the junction held 16 bases outside the gene matches. CDR3 size: 18 residues. Germline-derived CDR1 and CDR2 are SNHLY and FYNNEI. For the CDR3, the DNA is TGTGCCAGCAGTGAGTTATTCAGCGGGGGGGCCTTTGTGGATGAGCAGTTCTTC. Translation: CASSELFSGGAFVDEQFF.

This clonotype appeared many times. The chain carries TRBV20-1 and TRBJ2-5; D possibly uses TRBD1 or TRBD2 (5 bases each). The V gene's germline CDR1 is DFQATT and CDR2 SNEGSKA (reference sequence). The CDR3 consists of 12 residues. V lost 4 bases to trimming and J lost 4 bases, with 10 bases between them. The CDR3 coding sequence is TGCAGTGCTACAGAGGGGCTAGAGACCCAGTACTTC. Encoded protein: CSATEGLETQYF.

This clonotype was recorded a few times. This chain links TRBV12-3 or TRBV12-4 with TRBJ2-2; the D is unclear. Trimming cost V 5 bases and J 5 bases, with 12 bases left between them. The CDR3 covers 14 residues. CDR3 sequence reads: CASSPSPRTGELFF. CDR3 nucleotide sequence: TGTGCCAGCAGTCCCAGCCCGAGGACCGGGGAGCTGTTTTTT.

A few counts support this clonotype. The chain links TRBV4-2 to TRBJ2-2; D is perhaps TRBD2 (5 bases). Germline V lookup: CDR1 LGHNA, CDR2 YNFKEQ. The CDR3 runs 15 residues. Trimming left V 0 bases short and J 5 bases short, with 10 bases between. CDR3 in amino acids: CASSQDLEGTGELFF. Written as DNA, the CDR3 is TGTGCCAGCAGCCAAGATCTAGAGGGTACCGGGGAGCTGTTTTTT.

The chain links TRBV6-6 to TRBJ2-7; TRBD1 matches 10 bases. Trimming removed 2 bases from V and 0 bases from J; junction bases left unmatched: 10. This CDR3 spans 18 amino acids. Germline V gene sequence: CDR1 MNHNY, CDR2 SVGAGI (reference sequence). The DNA for the CDR3 is TGTGCCAGCAGTTACCCCGAGGGACAGGGGTACTGCTCCTACGAGCAGTACGTC. Amino acid sequence: CASSYPEGQGYCSYEQYV.

This clonotype was found a few times. The chain is built from TRBV5-1 and TRBJ1-1, with 9 bases matching TRBD1. The CDR3 has 14 amino acids. CDR1 is SGHRS, CDR2 YFSETQ, per germline. The V segment lost 0 bases and the J segment 3 bases; nucleotides outside the gene matches: 0. CDR3 sequence (DNA): TGCGCCAGCAGCTTGGGGACAGGGGACACTGAAGCTTTCTTT. Translating it yields CASSLGTGDTEAFF.

This clonotype was seen a few times. V gene TRBV7-9 combines with J gene TRBJ2-2, with TRBD2 matching 7 bases. The germline V gene encodes CDR1 SEHNR and CDR2 FQNEAQ (reference sequence). V was clipped by 3 bases and J by 5 bases; unmatched bases: 3. The CDR3 is 14 residues long. CDR3 in DNA: TGTGCCAGCAGCTTCTGGCGGGGGACCGGGGAGCTGTTTTTT. Amino acids: CASSFWRGTGELFF.

This clonotype was seen a handful of times. The chain carries TRBV15 and TRBJ2-7; D is undetermined. V lost 1 base and J 3 bases, leaving 7 bases between the germline ends. Germline CDR1 LNHNV, CDR2 YYDKDF (reference sequence). The CDR3 contains 13 residues. The CDR3 bases are TGTGCCACCAGCAGAGGCCGAGTCTACGAGCAGTACTTC. This sequence encodes CATSRGRVYEQYF.

This clonotype was seen a handful of times. The chain couples TRBV7-9 to TRBJ1-6; a weak D match, TRBD1 (5 bases). The length of the CDR3 is 14 residues. Germline V CDR1 and CDR2: SEHNR, FQNEAQ (reference sequence). V was pared by 8 bases and J by 7 bases, with 15 bases between. CDR3 loop: CASRDRGSNSPLHF. CDR3 sequence (DNA): TGTGCCAGCCGAGATCGGGGCTCAAATTCACCCCTCCACTTT. The full variable domain, with the rest looked up from reference TRBV7-9 and TRBJ1-6, is DTGVSQNPRHKITKRGQNVTFRCDPISEHNRLYWYRQTLGQGPEFLTYFQNEAQLEKSRLLSDRFSAERPKGSFSTLEIQRTEQGDSAMYLCASRDRGSNSPLHFGNGTRLTVT.

This chain links TRBV4-3 with TRBJ1-3; D gene uncertain. Trimming pared 0 bases from V and 5 bases from J, leaving 11 bases between. The CDR3 is 15 amino acids. CDR1 and CDR2 (germline): LGHNA, YSLEER. The DNA of the CDR3 is TGCGCCAGCAGCCAAGAAGAGAACAGACGAAACACCATATATTTT. As protein: CASSQEENRRNTIYF.